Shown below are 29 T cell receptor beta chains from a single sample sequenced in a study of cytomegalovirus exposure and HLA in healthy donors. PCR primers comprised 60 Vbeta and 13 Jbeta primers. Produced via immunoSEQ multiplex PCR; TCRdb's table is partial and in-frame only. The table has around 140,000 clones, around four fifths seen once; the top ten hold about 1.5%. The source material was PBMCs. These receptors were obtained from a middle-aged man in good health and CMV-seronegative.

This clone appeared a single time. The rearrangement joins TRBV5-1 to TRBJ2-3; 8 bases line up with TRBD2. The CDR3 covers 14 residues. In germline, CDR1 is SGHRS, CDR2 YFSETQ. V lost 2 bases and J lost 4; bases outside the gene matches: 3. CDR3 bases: TGCGCCAGCAGCTTCACGGGAGGGCCAGATACGCAGTATTTT. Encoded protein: CASSFTGGPDTQYF.

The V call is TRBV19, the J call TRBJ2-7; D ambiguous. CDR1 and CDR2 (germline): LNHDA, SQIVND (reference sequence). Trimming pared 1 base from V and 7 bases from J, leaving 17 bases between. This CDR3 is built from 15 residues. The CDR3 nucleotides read TGTGCCAGTAGTATAGGGCAGGCTCCGACATATGAGCAGTACTTC. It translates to CASSIGQAPTYEQYF.

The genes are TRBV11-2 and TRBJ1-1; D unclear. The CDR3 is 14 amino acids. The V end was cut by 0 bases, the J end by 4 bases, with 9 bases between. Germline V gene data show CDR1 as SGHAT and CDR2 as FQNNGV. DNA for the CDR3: TGTGCCAGCAGCTTAGAGGCAGGAGGCACTGAAGCTTTCTTT. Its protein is CASSLEAGGTEAFF. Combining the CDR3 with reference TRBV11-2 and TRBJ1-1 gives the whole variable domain EAGVAQSPRYKIIEKRQSVAFWCNPISGHATLYWYQQILGQGPKLLIQFQNNGVVDDSQLPKDRFSAERLKGVDSTLKIQPAKLEDSAVYLCASSLEAGGTEAFFGQGTRLTVV.

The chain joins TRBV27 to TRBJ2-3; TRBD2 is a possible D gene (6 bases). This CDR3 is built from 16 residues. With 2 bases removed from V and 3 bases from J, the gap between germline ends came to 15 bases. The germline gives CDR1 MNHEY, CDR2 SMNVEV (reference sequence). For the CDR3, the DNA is TGTGCCAGCAGTTTACGCCCGCGGGGCAGGACAGATACGCAGTATTTT. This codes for CASSLRPRGRTDTQYF.

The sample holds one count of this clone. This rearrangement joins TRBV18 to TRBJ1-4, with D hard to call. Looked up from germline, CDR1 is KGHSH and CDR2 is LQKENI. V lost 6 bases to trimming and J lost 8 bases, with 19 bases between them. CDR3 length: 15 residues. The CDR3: CASSPAGRPGEKLFF. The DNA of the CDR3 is TGTGCCAGCTCCCCTGCGGGGAGGCCGGGAGAAAAACTGTTTTTT.

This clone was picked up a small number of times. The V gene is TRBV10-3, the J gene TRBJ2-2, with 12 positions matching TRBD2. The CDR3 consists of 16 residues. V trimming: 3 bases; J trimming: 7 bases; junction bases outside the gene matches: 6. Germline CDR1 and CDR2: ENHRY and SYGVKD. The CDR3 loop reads CAISESSGRVGGELFF. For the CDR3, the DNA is TGTGCCATCAGTGAATCTAGCGGGAGGGTTGGCGGGGAGCTGTTTTTT.

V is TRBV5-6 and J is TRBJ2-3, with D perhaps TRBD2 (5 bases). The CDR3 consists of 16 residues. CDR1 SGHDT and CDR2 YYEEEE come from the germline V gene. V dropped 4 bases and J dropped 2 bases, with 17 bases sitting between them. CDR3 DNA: TGTGCCAGCAGCCTCAGAACGGGGTCGAACACAGATACGCAGTATTTT. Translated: CASSLRTGSNTDTQYF.

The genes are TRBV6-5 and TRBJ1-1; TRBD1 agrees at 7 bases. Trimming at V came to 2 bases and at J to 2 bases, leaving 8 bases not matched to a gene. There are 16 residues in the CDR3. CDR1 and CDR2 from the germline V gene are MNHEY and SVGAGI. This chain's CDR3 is CASSYGLQGGNTEAFF. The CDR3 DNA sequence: TGTGCCAGCAGTTACGGACTGCAGGGGGGAAACACTGAAGCTTTCTTT.

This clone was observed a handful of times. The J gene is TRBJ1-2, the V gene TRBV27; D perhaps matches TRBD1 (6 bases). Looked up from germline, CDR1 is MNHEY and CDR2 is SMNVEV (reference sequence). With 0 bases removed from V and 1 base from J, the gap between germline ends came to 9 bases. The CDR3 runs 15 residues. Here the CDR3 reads CASSLSLDSNYGYTF. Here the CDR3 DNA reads TGTGCCAGCAGTTTATCCCTGGACAGTAACTATGGCTACACCTTC.

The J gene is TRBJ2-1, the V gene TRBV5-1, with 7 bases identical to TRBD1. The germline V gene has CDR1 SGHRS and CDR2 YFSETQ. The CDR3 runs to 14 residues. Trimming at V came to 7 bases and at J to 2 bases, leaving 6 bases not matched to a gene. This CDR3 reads CASQPGQTYNEQFF. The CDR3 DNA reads TGCGCCAGCCAGCCGGGACAGACCTACAATGAGCAGTTCTTC.

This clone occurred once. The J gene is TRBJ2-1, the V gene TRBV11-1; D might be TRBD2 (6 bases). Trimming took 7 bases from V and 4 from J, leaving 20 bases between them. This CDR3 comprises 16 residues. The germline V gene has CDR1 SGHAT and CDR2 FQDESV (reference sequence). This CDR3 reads CASTKNRELWYNEQFF. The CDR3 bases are TGTGCCAGCACTAAGAATCGGGAGCTCTGGTACAATGAGCAGTTCTTC.

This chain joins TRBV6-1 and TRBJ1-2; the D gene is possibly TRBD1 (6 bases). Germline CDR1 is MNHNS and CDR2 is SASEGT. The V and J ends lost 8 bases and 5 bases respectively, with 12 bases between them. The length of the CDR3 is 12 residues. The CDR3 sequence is CASVQGGYGYTF. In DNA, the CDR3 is TGTGCCAGCGTACAGGGTGGATATGGCTACACCTTC.

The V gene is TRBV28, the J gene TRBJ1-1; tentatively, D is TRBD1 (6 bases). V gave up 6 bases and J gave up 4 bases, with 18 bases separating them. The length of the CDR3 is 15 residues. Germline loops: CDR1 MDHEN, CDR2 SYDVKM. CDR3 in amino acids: CASSLTGTWATEAFF. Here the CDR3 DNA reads TGTGCCAGCAGCTTAACAGGGACCTGGGCCACTGAAGCTTTCTTT.

As DNA, the CDR3 is TGTGCCAGCACGGGGACTAGCGTCCCCGTGGGCGAGCAGTACTTC. Its translation is CASTGTSVPVGEQYF. The V gene is TRBV2, the J gene TRBJ2-7; 10 bases map to TRBD2. Germline lookup yields CDR1 SNHLY and CDR2 FYNNEI. V was clipped by 7 bases and J by 6 bases; unmatched bases: 12. The CDR3 is 15 amino acids.

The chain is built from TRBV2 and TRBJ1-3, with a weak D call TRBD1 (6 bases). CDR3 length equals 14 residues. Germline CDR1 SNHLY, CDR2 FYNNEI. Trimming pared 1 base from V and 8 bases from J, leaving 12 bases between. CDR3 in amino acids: CASSEGTVGHTIYF. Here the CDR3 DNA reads TGTGCCAGCAGTGAAGGGACAGTTGGGCACACCATATATTTT.

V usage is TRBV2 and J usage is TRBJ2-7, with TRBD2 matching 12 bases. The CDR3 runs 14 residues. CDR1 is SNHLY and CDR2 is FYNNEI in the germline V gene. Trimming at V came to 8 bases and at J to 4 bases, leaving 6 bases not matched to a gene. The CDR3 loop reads CASLRTSGTYEQYF. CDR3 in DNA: TGTGCCAGCCTCAGGACTAGCGGGACTTACGAGCAGTACTTC.

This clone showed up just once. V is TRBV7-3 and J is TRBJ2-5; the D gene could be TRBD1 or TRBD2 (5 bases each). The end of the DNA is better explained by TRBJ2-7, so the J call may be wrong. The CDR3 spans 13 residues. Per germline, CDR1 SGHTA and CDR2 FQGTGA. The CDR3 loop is CASSPTGGYEQYF. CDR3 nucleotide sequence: TGTGCCAGCAGCCCCACTGGGGGCTACGAGCAGTACTTC.

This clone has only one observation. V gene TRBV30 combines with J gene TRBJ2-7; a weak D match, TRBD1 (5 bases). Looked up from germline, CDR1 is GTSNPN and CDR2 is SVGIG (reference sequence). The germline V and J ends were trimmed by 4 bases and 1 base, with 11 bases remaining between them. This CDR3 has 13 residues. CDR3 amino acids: CAWTPAGSYEQYF. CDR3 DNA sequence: TGTGCCTGGACCCCGGCAGGGTCCTACGAGCAGTACTTC.

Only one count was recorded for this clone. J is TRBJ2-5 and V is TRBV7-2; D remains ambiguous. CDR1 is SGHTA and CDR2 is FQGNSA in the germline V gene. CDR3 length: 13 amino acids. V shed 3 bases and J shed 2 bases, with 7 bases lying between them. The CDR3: CASSFTRQETQYF. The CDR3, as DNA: TGTGCCAGCAGCTTTACGAGGCAAGAGACCCAGTACTTC. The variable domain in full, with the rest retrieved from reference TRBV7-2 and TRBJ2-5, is GAGVSQSPSNKVTEKGKDVELRCDPISGHTALYWYRQSLGQGLEFLIYFQGNSAPDKSGLPSDRFSAERTGGSVSTLTIQRTQQEDSAVYLCASSFTRQETQYFGPGTRLLVL.

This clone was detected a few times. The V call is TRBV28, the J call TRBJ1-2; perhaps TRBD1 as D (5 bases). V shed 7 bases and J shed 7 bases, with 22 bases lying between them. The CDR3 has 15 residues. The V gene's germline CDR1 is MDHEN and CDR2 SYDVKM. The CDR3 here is CASTFIGASVGGYTF. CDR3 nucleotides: TGTGCCAGCACTTTCATAGGGGCGTCAGTCGGTGGCTACACCTTC.

In DNA form, the CDR3 reads TGTGCCAGCAGTGAATGGAGGGAAGCTTTCTTT. It specifies CASSEWREAFF. The genes are TRBV6-1 and TRBJ1-1; no clear D. The CDR3 spans 11 residues. V was pared by 2 bases and J by 8 bases, with 6 bases between. Germline V CDR1 and CDR2: MNHNS, SASEGT.

The CDR3 sequence is CASRSGASSYNSPLHF. CDR3 nucleotide sequence: TGTGCCAGCAGATCAGGGGCAAGCTCCTATAATTCACCCCTCCACTTT. J is TRBJ1-6 and V is TRBV28; a weak D match, TRBD1 (6 bases). The ends were cut back, 6 bases at V and 0 bases at J, with 12 bases in the middle. CDR1 is MDHEN, CDR2 SYDVKM, per germline. The CDR3 covers 16 residues. Combining the CDR3 with reference TRBV28 and TRBJ1-6 gives the whole variable domain DVKVTQSSRYLVKRTGEKVFLECVQDMDHENMFWYRQDPGLGLRLIYFSYDVKMKEKGDIPEGYSVSREKKERFSLILESASTNQTSMYLCASRSGASSYNSPLHFGNGTRLTVT.

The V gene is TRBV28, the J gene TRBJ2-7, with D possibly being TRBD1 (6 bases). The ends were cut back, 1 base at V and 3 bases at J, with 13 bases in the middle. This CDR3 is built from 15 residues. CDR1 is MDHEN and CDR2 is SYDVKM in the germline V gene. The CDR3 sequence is CASSLSAGADYEQYF. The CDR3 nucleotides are TGTGCCAGCAGTTTATCGGCAGGGGCTGACTACGAGCAGTACTTC.

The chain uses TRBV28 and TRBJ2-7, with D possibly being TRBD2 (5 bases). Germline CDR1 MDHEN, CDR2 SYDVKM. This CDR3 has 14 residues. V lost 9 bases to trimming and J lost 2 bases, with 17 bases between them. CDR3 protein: CASTPPGGPYEQYF. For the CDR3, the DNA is TGTGCCAGTACCCCGCCAGGAGGACCCTACGAGCAGTACTTC.

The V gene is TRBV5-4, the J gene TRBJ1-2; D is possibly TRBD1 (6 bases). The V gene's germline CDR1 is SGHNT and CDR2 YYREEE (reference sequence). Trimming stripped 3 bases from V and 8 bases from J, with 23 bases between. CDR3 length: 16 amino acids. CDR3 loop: CASSSVDSAVPGGYTF. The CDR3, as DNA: TGTGCCAGCAGCTCGGTGGACAGCGCAGTTCCGGGGGGCTACACCTTC.

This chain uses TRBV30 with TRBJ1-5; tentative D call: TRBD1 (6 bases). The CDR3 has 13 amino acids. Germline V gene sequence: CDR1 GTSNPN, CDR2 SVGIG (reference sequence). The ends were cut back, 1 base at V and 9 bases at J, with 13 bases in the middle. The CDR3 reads CAWSATGRAPQHF. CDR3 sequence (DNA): TGTGCCTGGAGTGCTACAGGGAGAGCGCCCCAGCATTTT.

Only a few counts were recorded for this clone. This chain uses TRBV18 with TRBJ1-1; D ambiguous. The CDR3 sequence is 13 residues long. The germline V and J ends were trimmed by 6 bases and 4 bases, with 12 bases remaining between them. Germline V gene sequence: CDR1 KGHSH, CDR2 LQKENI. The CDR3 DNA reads TGTGCCAGCTCGTCCGGGGTAATCACTGAAGCTTTCTTT. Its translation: CASSSGVITEAFF. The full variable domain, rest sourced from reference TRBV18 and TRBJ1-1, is NAGVMQNPRHLVRRRGQEARLRCSPMKGHSHVYWYRQLPEEGLKFMVYLQKENIIDESGMPKERFSAEFPKEGPSILRIQQVVRGDSAAYFCASSSGVITEAFFGQGTRLTVV.

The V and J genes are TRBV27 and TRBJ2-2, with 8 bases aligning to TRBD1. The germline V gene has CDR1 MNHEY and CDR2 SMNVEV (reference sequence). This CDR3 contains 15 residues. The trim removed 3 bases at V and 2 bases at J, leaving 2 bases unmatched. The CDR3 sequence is CASSLTGVNTGELFF. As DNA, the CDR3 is TGTGCCAGCAGTTTGACAGGGGTAAACACCGGGGAGCTGTTTTTT.

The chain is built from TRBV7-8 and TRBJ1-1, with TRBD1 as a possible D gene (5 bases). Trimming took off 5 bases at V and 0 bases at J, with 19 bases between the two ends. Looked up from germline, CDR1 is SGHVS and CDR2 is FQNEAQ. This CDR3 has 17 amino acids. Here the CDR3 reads CASSPVGQTTMNTEAFF. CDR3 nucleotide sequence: TGTGCCAGCAGCCCGGTGGGGCAGACCACTATGAACACTGAAGCTTTCTTT.